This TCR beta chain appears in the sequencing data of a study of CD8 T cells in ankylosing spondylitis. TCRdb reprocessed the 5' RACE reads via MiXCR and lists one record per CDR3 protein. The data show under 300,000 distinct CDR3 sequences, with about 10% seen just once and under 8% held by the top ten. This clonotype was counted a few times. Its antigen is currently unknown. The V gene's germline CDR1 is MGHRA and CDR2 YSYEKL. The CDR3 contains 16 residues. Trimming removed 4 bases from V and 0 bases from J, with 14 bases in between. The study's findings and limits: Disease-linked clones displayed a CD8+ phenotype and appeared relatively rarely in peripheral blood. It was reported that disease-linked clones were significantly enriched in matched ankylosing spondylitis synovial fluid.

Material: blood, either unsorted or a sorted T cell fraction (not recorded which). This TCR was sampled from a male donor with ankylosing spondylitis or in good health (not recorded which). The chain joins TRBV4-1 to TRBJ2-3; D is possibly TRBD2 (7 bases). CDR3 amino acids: CASSPLGGVSTDTQYF. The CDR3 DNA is TGCGCCAGCAGCCCTCTAGGGGGGGTAAGCACAGATACGCAGTATTTT.